The next 13 T cell receptor beta chains were all read from a single sample in a study of PD-L1 blockade in urothelial cancer. Using immunoSEQ multiplex PCR, the repertoire was profiled, and TCRdb retains in-frame clones only, with some absent. The table has approximately 110,000 clones, 70% to 90% seen once. The sequencing here drew on PBMCs, taken around atezolizumab (anti-PD-L1) treatment. The receptors derive from a man aged 50-59 years with urothelial cancer.

The chain has TRBV9 and TRBJ1-6; 7 bases are shared with TRBD1. The CDR3 is 17 residues long. Germline values: CDR1 SGDLS, CDR2 YYNGEE. Unmatched junction bases numbered 13, after V lost 3 bases and J lost 7 bases. CDR3 nucleotides: TGTGCCAGCAGCGATCGCCACCCCGGGACAGTAAATTCACCCCTCCACTTT. Its translation: CASSDRHPGTVNSPLHF.

This chain connects TRBV7-2 to TRBJ2-1; D may be TRBD2 (6 bases). CDR1 SGHTA and CDR2 FQGNSA come from the germline V gene. Between the trimmed V and J ends, which lost 4 bases and 2 bases, there was a span of 15 bases. The CDR3 has 16 residues. Here the CDR3 reads CASSSHGTATYNEQFF. The CDR3 coding sequence is TGTGCCAGCAGCTCCCACGGGACTGCCACCTACAATGAGCAGTTCTTC.

The V gene is TRBV5-1, the J gene TRBJ2-1, with D unresolved. Between the trimmed V and J ends, which lost 3 bases and 3 bases, there was a span of 10 bases. The CDR3 has 14 amino acids. The V gene's germline CDR1 is SGHRS and CDR2 YFSETQ. CDR3: CASSSRRFYNEQFF. The CDR3 nucleotides read TGCGCCAGCAGCTCGCGCAGGTTCTACAATGAGCAGTTCTTC.

This chain joins TRBV5-4 and TRBJ2-2; 9 bases map to TRBD2. V gave up 0 bases and J gave up 7 bases; unmatched junction bases: 1. This CDR3 has 14 residues. Germline-derived CDR1 and CDR2 are SGHNT and YYREEE (reference sequence). Written as DNA, the CDR3 is TGTGCCAGCAGCTTGGGCGGGAGGGACGGGGAGCTGTTTTTT. Its translation: CASSLGGRDGELFF.

The chain employs TRBV11-3 and TRBJ2-1; 8 bases match TRBD2. The V gene's germline CDR1 is SGHNT and CDR2 YENEEA. The junction had 6 bases not matched to a gene; V was cut back by 1 base and J by 1 base. The CDR3 sequence is 17 residues long. CDR3 residues: CASSLATTSGSYNEQFF. The DNA for the CDR3 is TGTGCCAGCAGCTTAGCCACCACTAGCGGTTCCTACAATGAGCAGTTCTTC.

This chain connects TRBV20-1 to TRBJ2-7; D not certain. Germline V gives CDR1 DFQATT, CDR2 SNEGSKA (reference sequence). This CDR3 region has 11 residues. With 2 bases removed from V and 6 bases from J, the gap between germline ends came to 8 bases. CDR3 coding DNA: TGCAGTGCTAGACTAGTATCCGAGCAGTACTTC. Protein: CSARLVSEQYF.

V and J are TRBV4-2 and TRBJ2-2; the match to TRBD2 covers 7 bases. J gave up 3 bases and V 6 bases, and 7 bases lay outside the gene matches. Germline assignment: CDR1 LGHNA and CDR2 YNFKEQ. This CDR3 has 15 amino acids. The CDR3 is CASSSLGGDTGELFF. The CDR3 DNA reads as TGTGCCAGCAGTTCCCTGGGGGGGGACACCGGGGAGCTGTTTTTT.

The chain uses TRBV12-5 and TRBJ2-3, with a weak D call TRBD1 (5 bases). CDR3 size: 13 residues. Germline loops: CDR1 LGHNT, CDR2 FRNRAP. V lost 6 bases to trimming and J lost 6 bases, with 13 bases between them. CDR3 sequence (DNA): TGTGCTAGTGGGCCAGGGTTTGGCGATACGCAGTATTTT. Its translation: CASGPGFGDTQYF. Combining the CDR3 with reference TRBV12-5 and TRBJ2-3 gives the whole variable domain DARVTQTPRHKVTEMGQEVTMRCQPILGHNTVFWYRQTMMQGLELLAYFRNRAPLDDSGMPKDRFSAEMPDATLATLKIQPSEPRDSAVYFCASGPGFGDTQYFGPGTRLTVL.

This clone was seen once. This chain uses TRBV5-1 with TRBJ1-1; D is perhaps TRBD1 (5 bases). The CDR3 sequence is 14 residues long. The germline V gene has CDR1 SGHRS and CDR2 YFSETQ. Between the trimmed V and J ends, which lost 4 bases and 4 bases, there was a span of 14 bases. The CDR3 spells CASSTGTGGTEAFF. The CDR3 DNA is TGCGCCAGCAGCACGGGGACTGGCGGCACTGAAGCTTTCTTT.

Written as DNA, the CDR3 is TGTGCCAGTAGTTCATCGGGAGGTGGTCAAGAGACCCAGTACTTC. This encodes CASSSSGGGQETQYF. The gene calls are TRBV19 and TRBJ2-5, with 7 bases that match TRBD2. Trimming took 5 bases from V and 2 from J; bases not matched to a gene: 8. Looked up from germline, CDR1 is LNHDA and CDR2 is SQIVND (reference sequence). The CDR3 has 15 amino acids.

This clone was observed a handful of times. CDR3 sequence: CASSLGGAGNGRETQYF. CDR3 bases: TGCGCCAGCAGCTTGGGGGGAGCGGGAAACGGTCGAGAGACCCAGTACTTC. The chain carries TRBV5-1 and TRBJ2-5; 7 bases align to TRBD2. The CDR3 covers 17 residues. V lost 0 bases and J lost 4; bases outside the gene matches: 12. Germline V gene data show CDR1 as SGHRS and CDR2 as YFSETQ.

This chain joins TRBV14 and TRBJ2-6; no clear D gene. The V gene lost 2 bases and the J gene lost 4 bases, with 12 bases spanning the gap. The length of the CDR3 is 16 residues. Germline V gene data show CDR1 as SGHDN and CDR2 as FVKESK. The CDR3, as DNA: TGTGCCAGCAGCCAACCGGGTACGAAAGGGGCCAACGTCCTGACTTTC. Protein product: CASSQPGTKGANVLTF.

J is TRBJ2-7 and V is TRBV27, with D perhaps TRBD2 (7 bases). This CDR3 has 14 amino acids. CDR1 and CDR2 (germline): MNHEY, SMNVEV (reference sequence). With 3 bases removed from V and 2 bases from J, the gap between germline ends came to 11 bases. The CDR3 sequence is CASSFAGAAYEQYF. CDR3 bases: TGTGCCAGCAGTTTTGCGGGGGCGGCCTACGAGCAGTACTTC.